These T cell receptor beta chains were read from a single sample in a study of radiation and T cells in renal cell carcinoma. The assay was immunoSEQ multiplex PCR, and TCRdb's table has in-frame clones only and misses some. Here the sample spans 100,000 to 150,000 clones, approximately 90% being singletons. The starting material was blood, obtained from a patient whose treatment included radiotherapy and nephrectomy. The origin of the receptors is a woman aged 70-85 years with renal cell carcinoma. CDR3s include the opening cysteine and the closing phenylalanine or tryptophan. The D gene is left open where the match is weak. Size is stated for part of the rows, as once, few or many counts, or as a class when the clone is expanded.

D gene	V gene	clone size	J gene	CDR3 DNA	CDR3 protein
NA	TRBV7-9	NA	TRBJ2-5	TGTGCCAGCAGCCCCTCGGGGGCTGGAGAGACCCAGTACTTC	CASSPSGAGETQYF
TRBD2	TRBV5-4	NA	TRBJ2-1	TGTGCCAGCAGCTCCCCATGGCGGGGGGGCAACAATGAGCAGTTCTTC	CASSSPWRGGNNEQFF
NA	TRBV5-5	NA	TRBJ1-1	TGTGCCAGCAGCTTGGCCGGGGAGAACACTGAAGCTTTCTTT	CASSLAGENTEAFF
NA	TRBV11-3	NA	TRBJ2-1	TGTGCCAGCAGCTTAGAAGGGGGGAATGAGCAGTTCTTC	CASSLEGGNEQFF
NA	TRBV15	NA	TRBJ2-7	TGTGCCACCAGCAGAGATAACCAAAGGGGCGAGCAGTACTTC	CATSRDNQRGEQYF
TRBD2	TRBV7-2	NA	TRBJ2-3	TGTGCCAGCAGCTTAGCAACTAGCGGGGGCACAGATACGCAGTATTTT	CASSLATSGGTDTQYF
TRBD2	TRBV4-2	NA	TRBJ2-3	TGTGCCAGCAGCCAAGAGGGACTAGCGGGGGGCTACGGCATTGATACGCAGTATTTT	CASSQEGLAGGYGIDTQYF
TRBD2	TRBV9	NA	TRBJ2-3	TGTGCCAGCAGCGTAATCCAGCGGGGGGGCCTAGATACGCAGTATTTT	CASSVIQRGGLDTQYF
NA	TRBV15	NA	TRBJ1-2	TGTGCCACCAGCGCGTCAGCTAACTATGGCTACACCTTC	CATSASANYGYTF
TRBD1	TRBV7-6	NA	TRBJ2-1	TGTGCCAGCAGCTTTCGATTGGGACAGGGCTACAATGAGCAGTTCTTC	CASSFRLGQGYNEQFF
NA	TRBV27	NA	TRBJ2-3	TGTGCCAGCACTACCGGCAGGGGTGCAGATACGCAGTATTTT	CASTTGRGADTQYF
NA	TRBV5-1	NA	TRBJ1-1	TGCGCCAGCAGCTTGGTTGTGAACACTGAAGCTTTCTTT	CASSLVVNTEAFF
TRBD1	TRBV6-1	NA	TRBJ1-4	TGTGCCAGCAGTGGAGGGGGCCCTTTTTTTGCAACTAATGAAAAACTGTTTTTT	CASSGGGPFFATNEKLFF
TRBD2	TRBV5-1	NA	TRBJ2-7	TGCGCCAGCAGAAGCGGACTAGCGGGTACCTACGAGCAGTACTTC	CASRSGLAGTYEQYF
NA	TRBV6-5	NA	TRBJ2-1	TGTGCCAGCAGTTTTTCGACTAGCTACAATGAGCAGTTCTTC	CASSFSTSYNEQFF
TRBD1	TRBV5-1	NA	TRBJ1-1	TGCGCCAGCAGTCGGACAGGGGGCACTGAAGCTTTCTTT	CASSRTGGTEAFF
TRBD2	TRBV5-1	NA	TRBJ2-3	TGCGCCAGCAGCTTGGGGAGCGGGGCTACAGATACGCAGTATTTT	CASSLGSGATDTQYF
NA	TRBV5-1	NA	TRBJ1-4	TGCGCCAGCAGCGCCGACACGGGGGAAAAACTGTTTTTT	CASSADTGEKLFF
TRBD2	TRBV7-2	NA	TRBJ2-1	TGTGCCAGCAGCTTAGCCGGGGGGGCCTACAATGAGCAGTTCTTC	CASSLAGGAYNEQFF
NA	TRBV29-1	NA	TRBJ1-4	TGCAGCGTTCAGACAGGAGTCAATGAAAAACTGTTTTTT	CSVQTGVNEKLFF
NA	TRBV5-4	NA	TRBJ2-7	TGTGCCAGCAGCTTGGAAGGGCACTCCTACGAGCAGTACTTC	CASSLEGHSYEQYF
NA	TRBV6-5	NA	TRBJ1-1	TGTGCCAGCAGTCCAAAGCAGGGAGATGAAGCTTTCTTT	CASSPKQGDEAFF
TRBD1	TRBV19	NA	TRBJ2-7	TGTGCCAGTAGTAACCGGGACAGCTTCTCCTACGAGCAGTACTTC	CASSNRDSFSYEQYF
TRBD1	TRBV4-2	NA	TRBJ1-5	TGTGCCAGCAGCCAAGGGACAGGGGGGAATCAGCCCCAGCATTTT	CASSQGTGGNQPQHF
NA	TRBV15	NA	TRBJ1-2	TGTGCCACCAGCAGAGGAATAGAAGGGGGAGGCTACACCTTC	CATSRGIEGGGYTF
NA	TRBV19	NA	TRBJ2-1	TGTGCCAGTAGAATCCTAGAGGAGCAGTTCTTC	CASRILEEQFF
NA	TRBV11-2	NA	TRBJ2-7	TGTGCCAGCAGCGAGAATTGGGGGAAGCAGTACTTC	CASSENWGKQYF
NA	TRBV27	NA	TRBJ2-2	TGTGCCAGCAGTTTGAACTACAACACCGGGGAGCTGTTTTTT	CASSLNYNTGELFF
NA	TRBV11-2	once	TRBJ2-7	TGTGCCAGCGGGTATTACGAGCAGTACTTC	CASGYYEQYF
NA	TRBV7-2	NA	TRBJ2-7	TGTGCCAGCGGGATGACAGCCTCCTACGAGCAGTACTTC	CASGMTASYEQYF
TRBD1	TRBV6-5	NA	TRBJ2-7	TGTGCCAGCAGTCGGACAGGGACTGCCTACGAGCAGTACTTC	CASSRTGTAYEQYF
NA	TRBV9	NA	TRBJ1-5	TGTGCCAGCAGCGTAGACGGAGGTAATCAGCCCCAGCATTTT	CASSVDGGNQPQHF
NA	TRBV6-6	once	TRBJ1-2	TGTGCCAGCAGTTACTCCAGGGAGGAAGGTGGCTACACCTTC	CASSYSREEGGYTF
TRBD1	TRBV27	NA	TRBJ2-2	TGTGCCAGCAGTCCGGACAGGGCCACAAACACCGGGGAGCTGTTTTTT	CASSPDRATNTGELFF
NA	TRBV4-3	once	TRBJ2-3	TGCGCCAGCAGCCAAGTTACGAGGAGCGGGTTCCCAGATACGCAGTATTTT	CASSQVTRSGFPDTQYF
NA	TRBV29-1	few	TRBJ1-1	TGCAGCGTGGTGGATCCAGGGTGGACTGAAGCTTTCTTT	CSVVDPGWTEAFF
TRBD2	TRBV5-1	NA	TRBJ2-7	TGCGCCAGCAGCTTGGCTAGCGGCGCCTACGAGCAGTACTTC	CASSLASGAYEQYF
TRBD2	TRBV7-9	NA	TRBJ2-1	TGTGCCAGCAGTTCGGGGGGAAGCTCCTACAATGAGCAGTTCTTC	CASSSGGSSYNEQFF
TRBD2	TRBV7-6	NA	TRBJ2-3	TGTGCCAGCAGCCCGAGGACTAGCGGGGTGGGATCGGCGCAGTATTTT	CASSPRTSGVGSAQYF
NA	TRBV4-3	once	TRBJ1-3	TGCGCCAGCAGCCAAGATCTCCTGATGGGATCTGGAAACACCATATATTTT	CASSQDLLMGSGNTIYF